These 2 T cell receptor beta chains were sequenced from one sample in a study of T cell responses to AZD1222 COVID-19 vaccine. Profiling relied on immunoSEQ multiplex PCR, and the TCRdb table lists in-frame clones only, not all of them. The sample has some 180,000 clones, just under 90% seen once; the top ten hold roughly 6.5%. Sequenced material: peripheral blood, taken on day 0 of AZD1222 vaccination. The receptors derive from an adult in good health.

The V and J genes are TRBV5-4 and TRBJ1-2, with D maybe TRBD1 (5 bases). V lost 7 bases to trimming and J lost 6 bases, with 10 bases between them. Germline V CDR1 and CDR2: SGHNT, YYREEE (reference sequence). The CDR3 sequence is 11 residues long. The CDR3 here is CASGGDDGYTF. Here the CDR3 DNA reads TGTGCCAGCGGGGGGGACGATGGCTACACCTTC.

This chain connects TRBV5-4 to TRBJ1-2, with unresolved D. From germline, CDR1 is SGHNT and CDR2 YYREEE (reference sequence). The CDR3 sequence is 15 residues long. Trimming stripped 1 base from V and 4 bases from J, with 14 bases between. In DNA form, the CDR3 reads TGTGCCAGCAGCTTGCGAATGGATTCCGCCTATGGCTACACCTTC. Protein: CASSLRMDSAYGYTF.